This T cell receptor (beta chain) came from a study of regulatory T cells in long-lasting Graves disease. A remark on this clonotype: The junction departs from the called germline gene at one end, perhaps through a read error.

The sample's time point: newly diagnosed GD, antithyroid drugs for less than 3 months. From PBMCs, RNA was extracted and then used to make the TCR library. Libraries of TCR beta came from iRepertoire HTBI primers plus Arm-PCR of CDR3 regions. TCRdb processed the multiplex PCR reads anew with MiXCR; each CDR3 protein has one entry. The table includes around 450,000 distinct CDR3 sequences, more than 13% detected once. These data also featured in a second study, about T cells in Graves' hyperthyroidism and ophthalmopathy. According to that study: Blood held most thyroid clonotypes expanded above 0.001 frequency.

This material consisted of peripheral blood mononuclear cells (PBMCs), taken at new diagnosis, from a patient treated with antithyroid drugs. This TCR derives from a woman aged 25-40 years with Graves disease.

The CDR3 loop is CTSKSPGQRTGELFF. The CDR3 DNA follows: TGCACCAGCAAATCACCGGGACAAAGAACCGGGGAGCTGTTTTTT. The chain couples TRBV5-1 to TRBJ2-2, with a tentative D call TRBD1 (6 bases). The CDR3 covers 15 residues. Germline CDR1 reads SGHRS; CDR2 reads YFSETQ. The variable domain in full, with the rest retrieved from reference TRBV5-1 and TRBJ2-2, is KAGVTQTPRYLIKTRGQQVTLSCSPISGHRSVSWYQQTPGQGLQFLFEYFSETQRNKGNFPGRFSGRQFSNSRSEMNVSTLELGDSALYLCTSKSPGQRTGELFFGEGSRLTVL.